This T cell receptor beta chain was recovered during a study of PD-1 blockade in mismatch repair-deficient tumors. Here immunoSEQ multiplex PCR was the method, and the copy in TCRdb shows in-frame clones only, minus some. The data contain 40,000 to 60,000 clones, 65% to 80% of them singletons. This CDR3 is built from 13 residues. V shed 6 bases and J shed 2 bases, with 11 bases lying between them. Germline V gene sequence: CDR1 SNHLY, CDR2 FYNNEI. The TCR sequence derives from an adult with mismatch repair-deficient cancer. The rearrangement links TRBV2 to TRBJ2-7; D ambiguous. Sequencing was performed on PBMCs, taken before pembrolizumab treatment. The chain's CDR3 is CASRALGTYEQYF. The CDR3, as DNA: TGTGCCAGCAGGGCGCTAGGGACCTACGAGCAGTACTTC.